The subject of this entry is one T cell receptor (beta chain). Its binding antigen is unknown. It has no much larger one-base neighbor in the sample; base qualities were not kept. The sample belongs to a study of T cell responses to AZD1222 COVID-19 vaccine (dated by TCRdb to 2020 to 2022). A note on the overall study: TCR sequencing was performed for 233 trial participants, of whom around 200 were given two doses of AZD1222 and around 26 were given two doses of MenACWY control vaccine. Trial participants were enrolled by age into subgroups of 18-55, 56-69 and 70-plus years, and roughly 160, 29 and 62 TCR-sequenced participants, respectively, were included in these subgroups.

The CDR3 runs 14 amino acids, cysteine and phenylalanine included. CDR3 DNA only is kept here, 42 bases in frame from base 1. The CDR1 and CDR2 encoded by the germline V gene (reference sequence) are LGHDT and YNNKEL. V lost 4 bases and J lost 12 bases; the stretch between them is 19 bases long. Paper-wide results and their limitations: Because no day 14 peak-response samples were available, the repertoires could be characterized only after the peak T cell response. Epitopes outside the regions mutated in the B.1.351 and B.1.1.7 variants were reportedly recognized by nearly half of the unique spike-specific TCRs. The 56-69-year group was small, and its depth increase did not reach significance, likely because of low power. Participants were mostly white British, with more females than males. The authors suggested clonal diversity may have been underestimated. After two AZD1222 doses, spike-specific TCR breadth and depth were significantly higher than at day 0 and than in MenACWY recipients. Conclusions about previously exposed vaccinees are limited, since just 5 or 6 AZD1222 recipients were seropositive for SARS-CoV-2 at baseline. CD4 TCRs associated with the vaccine covered the entire spike protein, and the dominant responses were in regions 160-218 and 743-854.

The CDR3 regions of human TCRbeta chains were analyzed by immunosequencing. Per the source publication's procedure: TCRs in the repertoires were compared against a reference library of SARS-CoV-2-specific TCRs that had been generated with the MIRA antigen-specificity platform. Breadth was defined as the fraction of unique TCRs that were SARS-CoV-2-associated. Depth was defined as the fraction of total T cells that were SARS-CoV-2-associated. Using the MIRA data, each spike-specific TCR was mapped to the spike region that the TCR reacts to and placed in a CD4 or CD8 class. Log10-transformed breadth and depth values were compared by one-way ANOVA with Sidak's multiple comparisons tests. Imported from immuneACCESS, the table was reduced by TCRdb to in-frame sequences with V and J called. These copies leave out some clones; in studies compared against another copy, an unresolved V gene accounts for under half, and the cause of the remainder is not known. The DNA gave D and trimming, while V, J and clone size come from that table. A total of 98,000 or so clones appear in this sample, about four fifths of them only once. 13% to 15% of the sample belongs to the ten largest clones.

What the time point label conveys for this sample: about 28 days (+/-7) after the second vaccine dose. AZD1222 recipients given second doses at about 4 weeks or at about 12 weeks were pooled, since spike-specific TCR depth and breadth were not found to differ between the two schedules. Samples from vaccinated people were obtained from the UK trials COV001 and COV002, which included a single-blind randomized controlled phase 2/3 trial of AZD1222 (ChAdOx1 nCoV-19) in healthy adults. Trial participant PBMC samples were collected at day 0 and day 28 after the second dose for TCRbeta chain sequencing. The V and J segments used are TRBV3-1 (or the pseudogene TRBV3-2) and TRBJ2-1; TRBD1 could be the D gene, as 6 bases match. The sequences come from peripheral blood, collected 28 days after the second AZD1222 dose. The origin of this receptor is an adult who received the AZD1222 COVID-19 vaccine. The CDR3: CASSPQWGRSTQFF. The nucleotide sequence reads TGTGCCAGCAGCCCTCAATGGGGGCGGTCTACGCAGTTCTTC.